The 20 T cell receptor beta chains below all came from one sample that was sequenced in a study of shared clonotypes between healthy human individuals. It was CD45RO-negative cells, positively selected for CCR7, that made up naive CD8 cells, with terminally differentiated effector memory CD45RA+ cells excluded. Assay used: immunoSEQ multiplex PCR; TCRdb lists only in-frame clones, some missing. The table shows around 1,900,000 clones, with 85% to 95% occurring only once. What was sequenced was naive CD8+ T cells from PBMCs. The receptors shown here come from a man aged 18 to 29 in good health. Some clones in this sample may be carry-over from other donors' samples.

The rearrangement joins TRBV11-2 to TRBJ2-5; D is ambiguous. This CDR3 contains 13 residues. Germline V lookup: CDR1 SGHAT, CDR2 FQNNGV. The V end was cut by 5 bases, the J end by 1 base, with 8 bases between. The CDR3 loop is CASSRRTQETQYF. In DNA, the CDR3 is TGTGCCAGCAGCCGTCGGACCCAAGAGACCCAGTACTTC.

V is TRBV4-2 and J is TRBJ2-1; 12 positions match TRBD2. This CDR3 spans 18 amino acids. J was trimmed by 5 bases and V by 4 bases; bases with no gene match: 12. Germline V CDR1 and CDR2: LGHNA, YNFKEQ. CDR3 nucleotide sequence: TGTGCCAGCAGCCCCACCAGCCTAGCGGGAGGGCCTCACAATGAGCAGTTCTTC. It translates to CASSPTSLAGGPHNEQFF.

The V and J genes are TRBV7-9 and TRBJ2-1; 9 bases fit TRBD2. The germline V gene has CDR1 SEHNR and CDR2 FQNEAQ (reference sequence). The CDR3 sequence is 14 residues long. V lost 6 bases to trimming and J lost 5 bases; unmatched junction nucleotides: 5. The CDR3 bases are TGTGCCAGCAGTTCGACTAGCGGCAACAATGAGCAGTTCTTC. Translated, it gives CASSSTSGNNEQFF.

The rearrangement uses TRBV15 and TRBJ2-7; possible D gene TRBD2, 5 bases. The germline V and J ends were trimmed by 0 bases and 1 base, with 10 bases remaining between them. This CDR3 is 15 amino acids long. Germline CDR1 LNHNV, CDR2 YYDKDF (reference sequence). The CDR3 bases are TGTGCCACCAGCAGAGATCTCCGGGGATCCTACGAGCAGTACTTC. Amino acids: CATSRDLRGSYEQYF.

The DNA for the CDR3 is TGTGCCAGCAGTGAAGGGTGGGGACAGGGGTCCTACGAGCAGTACTTC. Its translation: CASSEGWGQGSYEQYF. The chain has TRBV6-1 and TRBJ2-7; 10 nucleotides match TRBD1. Germline lookup yields CDR1 MNHNS and CDR2 SASEGT. The trim removed 1 base at V and 1 base at J, leaving 4 bases unmatched. The CDR3 covers 16 residues.

This rearrangement joins TRBV7-2 to TRBJ1-4; D gene uncertain. The V end lost 4 bases, the J end lost 3 bases, and 12 bases lay between the germline ends. The CDR3 has 15 amino acids. The germline V gene encodes CDR1 SGHTA and CDR2 FQGNSA. This chain's CDR3 is CASSSTIRSNEKLFF. The CDR3 coding sequence is TGTGCCAGCAGCTCCACAATACGATCTAATGAAAAACTGTTTTTT.

This chain uses TRBV4-2 with TRBJ2-1, with D perhaps matching TRBD1 (6 bases). Deletions cut 0 bases from V and 2 bases from J, with 8 bases between. Germline-derived CDR1 and CDR2 are LGHNA and YNFKEQ. CDR3 length: 15 residues. The CDR3 bases are TGTGCCAGCAGCCAAGAGTGGGACACCTACAATGAGCAGTTCTTC. Protein product: CASSQEWDTYNEQFF.

The chain is built from TRBV5-1 and TRBJ2-2; D remains ambiguous. Germline assignment: CDR1 SGHRS and CDR2 YFSETQ. Trimming shortened V by 8 bases and J by 5 bases, and 16 bases separated the two germline ends. The CDR3 sequence is 14 residues long. In DNA form, the CDR3 reads TGCGCCAGGTTCGCAGGCAAGGCGACCGGGGAGCTGTTTTTT. It specifies CARFAGKATGELFF.

The chain links TRBV28 to TRBJ2-3; no definite D call. The germline V gene has CDR1 MDHEN and CDR2 SYDVKM. The CDR3 has 14 amino acids. Trimming removed 4 bases from V and 0 bases from J, with 8 bases in between. The chain's CDR3 is CASSSGPSTDTQYF. The CDR3 nucleotides read TGTGCCAGCAGTTCTGGTCCAAGCACAGATACGCAGTATTTT. Complete variable domain (other parts from reference TRBV28 and TRBJ2-3): DVKVTQSSRYLVKRTGEKVFLECVQDMDHENMFWYRQDPGLGLRLIYFSYDVKMKEKGDIPEGYSVSREKKERFSLILESASTNQTSMYLCASSSGPSTDTQYFGPGTRLTVL.

The chain uses TRBV7-2 and TRBJ1-2, with unresolved D. CDR1 is SGHTA, CDR2 FQGNSA, per germline. V was trimmed by 3 bases and J by 3 bases, leaving 20 bases between them. The CDR3 consists of 17 residues. CDR3 amino acids: CASSFDGYDLVDYGYTF. The CDR3 DNA sequence: TGTGCCAGCAGCTTCGACGGCTACGACCTCGTAGACTATGGCTACACCTTC.

This clone was observed once. The V and J genes are TRBV7-9 and TRBJ1-4, with D possibly TRBD1 on 6 matching bases. V dropped 1 base and J dropped 5 bases, with 11 bases sitting between them. The CDR3 consists of 15 residues. The germline V gene has CDR1 SEHNR and CDR2 FQNEAQ (reference sequence). The CDR3, as DNA: TGTGCCAGCAGCTTAGAGGGGGGCCCCAATGAAAAACTGTTTTTT. Its protein product is CASSLEGGPNEKLFF. The whole variable domain, remainder taken from reference TRBV7-9 and TRBJ1-4, is DTGVSQNPRHKITKRGQNVTFRCDPISEHNRLYWYRQTLGQGPEFLTYFQNEAQLEKSRLLSDRFSAERPKGSFSTLEIQRTEQGDSAMYLCASSLEGGPNEKLFFGSGTQLSVL.

This clone was counted a single time. The chain uses TRBV7-6 and TRBJ2-1; 10 nucleotides match TRBD2. CDR3 length: 16 amino acids. With V trimmed by 4 bases and J by 7 bases, 10 bases remained unmatched. The germline V gene encodes CDR1 SGHVS and CDR2 FNYEAQ. The CDR3 bases are TGTGCCAGCAGCTCCGGAGCTAGCGGGAGAGGAAATGAGCAGTTCTTC. Protein sequence: CASSSGASGRGNEQFF.

V usage is TRBV11-2 and J usage is TRBJ2-3; D remains unclear. Trimming removed 4 bases from V and 1 base from J, with 9 bases in between. From germline, CDR1 is SGHAT and CDR2 FQNNGV. The CDR3 is made up of 14 amino acids. Here the CDR3 reads CASSSHLRTDTQYF. CDR3 in DNA: TGTGCCAGCAGCTCCCACTTGCGCACAGATACGCAGTATTTT.

This chain links TRBV7-9 with TRBJ2-6, with D uncertain. The CDR3 totals 15 residues. Germline loops: CDR1 SEHNR, CDR2 FQNEAQ (reference sequence). V was shortened by 5 bases and J by 0 bases, with 8 bases between the two germline ends. In DNA form, the CDR3 reads TGTGCCAGCAGCGCCCCCGCCTCTGGGGCCAACGTCCTGACTTTC. This codes for CASSAPASGANVLTF.

This rearrangement joins TRBV19 to TRBJ1-1; D may be TRBD1 (6 bases). The CDR3 covers 16 residues. Trimming stripped 3 bases from V and 3 bases from J, with 17 bases between. The V gene's germline CDR1 is LNHDA and CDR2 SQIVND (reference sequence). This CDR3 reads CASSIPRAGVDTEAFF. As DNA, the CDR3 is TGTGCCAGTAGTATCCCTAGGGCAGGGGTGGACACTGAAGCTTTCTTT.

The V call is TRBV7-2, the J call TRBJ2-7; possible D gene TRBD2, 6 bases. Trimming took 3 bases from V and 2 from J, leaving 14 bases between them. The CDR3 runs to 15 residues. CDR1 and CDR2 from the germline V gene are SGHTA and FQGNSA. The CDR3: CASSFPPGLTYEQYF. CDR3 sequence (DNA): TGTGCCAGCAGCTTTCCCCCGGGACTGACCTACGAGCAGTACTTC.

This chain uses TRBV9 with TRBJ2-2; TRBD2 matches 8 bases. CDR1 is SGDLS and CDR2 is YYNGEE in the germline V gene. The V segment lost 0 bases and the J segment 6 bases; nucleotides outside the gene matches: 10. The CDR3 consists of 17 residues. The CDR3 is CASSVVPSGSWSGELFF. The DNA of the CDR3 is TGTGCCAGCAGCGTAGTGCCGAGCGGGAGTTGGTCCGGGGAGCTGTTTTTT.

V gene TRBV7-9 combines with J gene TRBJ2-4; TRBD1 might be the D (5 bases). CDR3 length: 19 amino acids. Germline values: CDR1 SEHNR, CDR2 FQNEAQ (reference sequence). Trimming removed 2 bases at V and 3 bases at J, with 23 bases between. The CDR3 DNA sequence: TGTGCCAGCAGCTTAATAGTTCCAGGACATCCCTATGGCAAAAACATTCAGTACTTC. This gives the protein CASSLIVPGHPYGKNIQYF. Variable domain in full (rest from reference TRBV7-9 and TRBJ2-4): DTGVSQNPRHKITKRGQNVTFRCDPISEHNRLYWYRQTLGQGPEFLTYFQNEAQLEKSRLLSDRFSAERPKGSFSTLEIQRTEQGDSAMYLCASSLIVPGHPYGKNIQYFGAGTRLSVL.

This chain connects TRBV6-5 to TRBJ2-3, with D possibly matching TRBD2 (5 bases). CDR1 is MNHEY and CDR2 is SVGAGI in the germline V gene. The CDR3 length is 14 residues. V lost 6 bases and J lost 1, with 11 bases in between. The DNA of the CDR3 is TGTGCCAGCAGGATAAACGGGGGCACAGATACGCAGTATTTT. Its translation is CASRINGGTDTQYF.

The chain couples TRBV9 to TRBJ2-3; weak D call: TRBD2 (6 bases). Germline values: CDR1 SGDLS, CDR2 YYNGEE. The CDR3 runs to 18 residues. The ends were cut back, 0 bases at V and 0 bases at J, with 17 bases in the middle. DNA for the CDR3: TGTGCCAGCAGCGTAGGGAGTAGGGTAGCGGATAGCACAGATACGCAGTATTTT. It translates to CASSVGSRVADSTDTQYF.